This T cell receptor beta chain derives from a study of T-cell reconstitution after alpha-beta-depleted transplantation in children. As to this clonotype: Its target is unknown.

The germline V gene has CDR1 WSHSY and CDR2 SAAADI. The length of the CDR3 is 12 residues. V was shortened by 6 bases and J by 5 bases, with 10 bases between the two germline ends. A TCRbeta library incorporating unique molecular identifiers was prepared. MiXCR, run by TCRdb on the PCR reads, gives a single entry per CDR3 protein. The sample yields a few hundred thousand distinct CDR3 sequences, 43% seen once. Study outcomes and limitations: Diversity of TCRbeta at day 60 was high in some patients, arising from surviving recipient T cells and thymic progenitors. The main origin of T-cell counts and diversity one year after transplant was newly produced T cells. Reported findings indicate that, about two months after transplant, alpha-beta T cells came from several hundred expanded clones, which were derived from non-depleted graft cells.

The rearrangement links TRBV10-2 to TRBJ2-5; D is possibly TRBD1 (5 bases). The receptor's source is a girl under 10 years old with aplastic anemia, due to receive a stem cell transplant. The source material was PBMCs, sampled before TCRalphabeta/CD19-depleted stem cell transplant. CDR3 in DNA: TGCGCCAGCAGGGACACTTTGGAGACCCAGTACTTC. It encodes CASRDTLETQYF.